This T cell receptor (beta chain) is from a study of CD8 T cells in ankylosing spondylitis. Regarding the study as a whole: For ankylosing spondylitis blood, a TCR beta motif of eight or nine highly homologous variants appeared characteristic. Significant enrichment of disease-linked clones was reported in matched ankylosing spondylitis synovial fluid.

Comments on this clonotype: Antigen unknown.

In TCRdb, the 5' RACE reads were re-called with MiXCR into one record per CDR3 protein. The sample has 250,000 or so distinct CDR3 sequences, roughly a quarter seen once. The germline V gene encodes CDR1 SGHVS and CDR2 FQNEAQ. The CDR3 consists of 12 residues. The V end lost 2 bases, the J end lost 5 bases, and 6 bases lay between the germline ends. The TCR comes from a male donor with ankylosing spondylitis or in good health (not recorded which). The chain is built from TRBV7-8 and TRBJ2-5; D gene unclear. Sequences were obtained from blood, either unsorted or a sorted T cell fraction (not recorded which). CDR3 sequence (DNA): TGTGCCAGCAGCTTAATTGCGGAGACCCAGTACTTC. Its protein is CASSLIAETQYF.